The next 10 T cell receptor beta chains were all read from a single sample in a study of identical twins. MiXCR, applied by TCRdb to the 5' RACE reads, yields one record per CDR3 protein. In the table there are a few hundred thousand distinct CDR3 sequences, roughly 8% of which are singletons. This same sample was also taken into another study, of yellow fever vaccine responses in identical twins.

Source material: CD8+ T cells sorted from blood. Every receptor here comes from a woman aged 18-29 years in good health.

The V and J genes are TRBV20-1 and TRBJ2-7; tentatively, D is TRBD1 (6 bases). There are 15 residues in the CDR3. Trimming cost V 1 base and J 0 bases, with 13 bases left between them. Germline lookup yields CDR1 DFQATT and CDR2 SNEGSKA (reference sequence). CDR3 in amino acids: CSARVRQGPSYEQYF. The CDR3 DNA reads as TGCAGTGCTAGAGTACGGCAGGGGCCCTCCTACGAGCAGTACTTC.

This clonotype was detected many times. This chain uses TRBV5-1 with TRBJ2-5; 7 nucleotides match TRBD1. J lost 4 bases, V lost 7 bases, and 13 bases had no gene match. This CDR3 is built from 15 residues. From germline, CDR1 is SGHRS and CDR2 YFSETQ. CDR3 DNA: TGCGCCAGCGGGGTACAAAACCGGGACAGAGAGACCCAGTACTTC. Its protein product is CASGVQNRDRETQYF. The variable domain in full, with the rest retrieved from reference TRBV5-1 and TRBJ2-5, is KAGVTQTPRYLIKTRGQQVTLSCSPISGHRSVSWYQQTPGQGLQFLFEYFSETQRNKGNFPGRFSGRQFSNSRSEMNVSTLELGDSALYLCASGVQNRDRETQYFGPGTRLLVL.

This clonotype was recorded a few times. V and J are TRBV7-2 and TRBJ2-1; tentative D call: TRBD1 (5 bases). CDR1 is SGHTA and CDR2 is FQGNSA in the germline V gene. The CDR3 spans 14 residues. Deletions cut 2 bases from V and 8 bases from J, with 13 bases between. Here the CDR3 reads CASSLRARVDEQFF. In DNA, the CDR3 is TGTGCCAGCAGCTTACGTGCCAGGGTGGATGAGCAGTTCTTC.

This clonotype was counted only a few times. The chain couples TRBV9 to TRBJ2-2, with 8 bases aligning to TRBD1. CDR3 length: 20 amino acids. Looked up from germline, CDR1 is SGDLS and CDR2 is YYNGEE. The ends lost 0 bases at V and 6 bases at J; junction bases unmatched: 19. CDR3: CASSVAVAGTGQGIAGELFF. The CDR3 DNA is TGTGCCAGCAGCGTAGCGGTCGCGGGTACTGGACAGGGTATAGCCGGGGAGCTGTTTTTT.

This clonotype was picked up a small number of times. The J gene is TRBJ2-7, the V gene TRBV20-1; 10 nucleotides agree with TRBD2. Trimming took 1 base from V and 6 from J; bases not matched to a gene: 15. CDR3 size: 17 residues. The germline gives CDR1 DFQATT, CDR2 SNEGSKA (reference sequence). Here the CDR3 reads CSARAMVAGGPTLEQYF. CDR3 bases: TGCAGTGCTAGAGCTATGGTAGCGGGAGGCCCAACGCTCGAGCAGTACTTC.

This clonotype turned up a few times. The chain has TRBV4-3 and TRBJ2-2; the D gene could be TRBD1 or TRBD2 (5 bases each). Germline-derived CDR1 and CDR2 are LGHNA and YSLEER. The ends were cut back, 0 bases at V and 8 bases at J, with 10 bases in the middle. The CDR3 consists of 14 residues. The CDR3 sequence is CASSQDFGGGELFF. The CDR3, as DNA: TGCGCCAGCAGCCAAGATTTTGGGGGAGGGGAGCTGTTTTTT.

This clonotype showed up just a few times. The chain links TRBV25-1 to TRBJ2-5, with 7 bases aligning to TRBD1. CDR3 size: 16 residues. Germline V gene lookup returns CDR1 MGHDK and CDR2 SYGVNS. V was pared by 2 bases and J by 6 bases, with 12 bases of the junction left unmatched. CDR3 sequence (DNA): TGTGCCAGCAGTGAAACGTCTCCTAAGGGGGCAAAGACCCAGTACTTC. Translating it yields CASSETSPKGAKTQYF.

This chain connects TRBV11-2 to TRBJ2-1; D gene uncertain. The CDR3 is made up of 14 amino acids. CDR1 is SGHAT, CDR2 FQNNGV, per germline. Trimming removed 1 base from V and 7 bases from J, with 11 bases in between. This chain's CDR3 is CASSLVPFGNEQFF. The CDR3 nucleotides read TGTGCCAGCAGCTTAGTTCCCTTTGGTAATGAGCAGTTCTTC. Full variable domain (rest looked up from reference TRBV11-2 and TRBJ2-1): EAGVAQSPRYKIIEKRQSVAFWCNPISGHATLYWYQQILGQGPKLLIQFQNNGVVDDSQLPKDRFSAERLKGVDSTLKIQPAKLEDSAVYLCASSLVPFGNEQFFGPGTRLTVL.

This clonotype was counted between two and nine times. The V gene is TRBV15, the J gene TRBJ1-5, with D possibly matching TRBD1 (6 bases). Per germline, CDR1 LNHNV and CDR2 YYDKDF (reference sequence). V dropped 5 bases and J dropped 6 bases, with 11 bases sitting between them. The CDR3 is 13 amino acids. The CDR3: CATSGGAGQPQHF. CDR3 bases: TGTGCCACCAGCGGGGGGGCGGGTCAGCCCCAGCATTTT.

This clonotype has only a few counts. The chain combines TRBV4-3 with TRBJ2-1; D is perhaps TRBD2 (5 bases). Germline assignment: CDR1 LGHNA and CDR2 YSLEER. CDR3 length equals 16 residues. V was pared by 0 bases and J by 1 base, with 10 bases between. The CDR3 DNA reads TGCGCCAGCAGCCAAGAGGGAGTTCCTTCCTACAATGAGCAGTTCTTC. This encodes CASSQEGVPSYNEQFF.